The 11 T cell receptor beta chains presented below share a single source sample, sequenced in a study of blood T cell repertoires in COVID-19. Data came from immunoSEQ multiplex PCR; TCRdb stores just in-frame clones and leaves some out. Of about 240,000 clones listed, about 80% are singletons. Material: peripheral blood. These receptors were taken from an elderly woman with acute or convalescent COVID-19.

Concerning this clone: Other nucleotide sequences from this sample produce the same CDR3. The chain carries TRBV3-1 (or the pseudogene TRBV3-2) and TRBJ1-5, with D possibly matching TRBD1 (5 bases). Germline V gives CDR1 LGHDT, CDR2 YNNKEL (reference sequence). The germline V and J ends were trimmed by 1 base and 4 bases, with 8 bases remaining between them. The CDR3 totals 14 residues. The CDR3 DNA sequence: TGTGCCAGCAGCCAAGGGGGGGGAAATCAGCCCCAGCATTTT. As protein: CASSQGGGNQPQHF.

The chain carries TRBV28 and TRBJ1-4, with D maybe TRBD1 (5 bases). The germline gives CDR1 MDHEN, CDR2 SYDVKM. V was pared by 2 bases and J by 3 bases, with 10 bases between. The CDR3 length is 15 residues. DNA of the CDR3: TGTGCCAGCAGTTTAGGGGCAGGGCCTAATGAAAAACTGTTTTTT. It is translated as CASSLGAGPNEKLFF.

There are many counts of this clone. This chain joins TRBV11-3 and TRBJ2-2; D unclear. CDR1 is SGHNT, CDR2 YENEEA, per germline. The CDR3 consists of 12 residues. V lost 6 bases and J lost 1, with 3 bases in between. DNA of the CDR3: TGTGCCAGCAGTCTGAACACCGGGGAGCTGTTTTTT. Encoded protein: CASSLNTGELFF.

The CDR3 loop reads CASSLARGVTGELFF. For the CDR3, the DNA is TGTGCCAGCAGCTTAGCCAGGGGGGTCACCGGGGAGCTGTTTTTT. V usage is TRBV11-1 and J usage is TRBJ2-2; tentative D call: TRBD1 (7 bases). CDR1 is SGHAT and CDR2 is FQDESV in the germline V gene (reference sequence). The V gene lost 0 bases and the J gene lost 4 bases, with 9 bases spanning the gap. This CDR3 is built from 15 residues.

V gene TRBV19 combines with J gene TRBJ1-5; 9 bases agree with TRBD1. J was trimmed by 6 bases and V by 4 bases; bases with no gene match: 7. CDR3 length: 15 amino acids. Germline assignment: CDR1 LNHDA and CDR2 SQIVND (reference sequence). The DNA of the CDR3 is TGTGCCAGTAGTAGGCCGGGACAGGGTGTTCAGCCCCAGCATTTT. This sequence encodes CASSRPGQGVQPQHF. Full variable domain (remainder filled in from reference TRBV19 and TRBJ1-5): DGGITQSPKYLFRKEGQNVTLSCEQNLNHDAMYWYRQDPGQGLRLIYYSQIVNDFQKGDIAEGYSVSREKKESFPLTVTSAQKNPTAFYLCASSRPGQGVQPQHFGDGTRLSIL.

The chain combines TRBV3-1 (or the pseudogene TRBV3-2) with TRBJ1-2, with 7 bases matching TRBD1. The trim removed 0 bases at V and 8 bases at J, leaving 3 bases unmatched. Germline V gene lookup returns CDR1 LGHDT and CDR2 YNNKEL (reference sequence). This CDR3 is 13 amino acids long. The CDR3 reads CASSQEQGLGYTF. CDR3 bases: TGTGCCAGCAGCCAAGAACAGGGGCTAGGCTACACCTTC.

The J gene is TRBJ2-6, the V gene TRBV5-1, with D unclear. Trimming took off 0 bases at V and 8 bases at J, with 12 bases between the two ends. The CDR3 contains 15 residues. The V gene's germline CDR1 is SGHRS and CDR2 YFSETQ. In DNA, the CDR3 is TGCGCCAGCAGCTTGGATAGGAGCAACCCCAACGTCCTGACTTTC. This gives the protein CASSLDRSNPNVLTF.

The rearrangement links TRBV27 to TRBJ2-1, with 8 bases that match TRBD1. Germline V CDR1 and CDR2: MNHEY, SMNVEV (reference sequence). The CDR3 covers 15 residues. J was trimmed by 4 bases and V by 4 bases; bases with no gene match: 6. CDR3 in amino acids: CASSSRQGRYNEQFF. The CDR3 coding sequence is TGTGCCAGCAGTTCTCGACAGGGGCGATACAATGAGCAGTTCTTC.

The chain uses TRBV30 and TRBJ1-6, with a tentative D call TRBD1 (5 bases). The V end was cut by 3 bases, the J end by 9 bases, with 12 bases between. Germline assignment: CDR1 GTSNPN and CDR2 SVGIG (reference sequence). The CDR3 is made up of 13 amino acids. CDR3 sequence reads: CAWRADSLSPLHF. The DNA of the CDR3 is TGTGCCTGGAGGGCAGACAGCCTTTCACCCCTCCACTTT.

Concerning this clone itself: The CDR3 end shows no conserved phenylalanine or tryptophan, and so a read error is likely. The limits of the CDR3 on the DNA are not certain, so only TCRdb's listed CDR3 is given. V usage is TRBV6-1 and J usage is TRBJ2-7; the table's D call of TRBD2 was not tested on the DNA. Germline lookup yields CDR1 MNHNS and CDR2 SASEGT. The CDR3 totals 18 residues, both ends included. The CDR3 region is CASSEGLAGGIYMVFLKT.

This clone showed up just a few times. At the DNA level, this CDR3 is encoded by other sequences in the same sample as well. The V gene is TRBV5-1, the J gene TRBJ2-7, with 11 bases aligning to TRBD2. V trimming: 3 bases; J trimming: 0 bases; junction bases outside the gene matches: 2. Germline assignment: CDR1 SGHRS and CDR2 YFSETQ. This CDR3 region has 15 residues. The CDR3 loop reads CASSSGLAGSYEQYF. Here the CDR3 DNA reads TGCGCCAGCAGCTCAGGACTAGCGGGCTCCTACGAGCAGTACTTC.